The 6 T cell receptor beta chains reported below all come from one sample, sequenced in a study of T cells expressing NK-cell markers. TCRdb processed the 5' RACE reads again and assigns one entry to each CDR3 protein, with no DNA. The table lists around 470,000 distinct CDR3 sequences. Sequenced input: blood T cells: a sorted CD56 or NKG2C T cell subset, CD4+ or CD8+ T cells, or bulk PBMC T cells (not recorded which). The receptors were sampled from a woman in her fifties or sixties in good health.

The J gene is TRBJ2-2, the V gene TRBV29-1; TCRdb designates TRBD2, a call that cannot be tested without DNA. Germline CDR1 is SQVTM and CDR2 is ANQGSEA. The CDR3 extends over 15 amino acids. This CDR3 reads CSVSDSGSVAGELFF.

The chain is built from TRBV12-3 or TRBV12-4 and TRBJ1-2. The CDR3 length is 14 residues. The CDR3: CASRLGWDNYGYTF.

This chain connects TRBV6-5 to TRBJ2-1; the D call from TCRdb, TRBD1, cannot be confirmed without DNA. Looked up from germline, CDR1 is MNHEY and CDR2 is SVGAGI. The CDR3 loop spans 16 amino acids. The chain's CDR3 is CASSYTGTGGLNEQFF.

This chain uses TRBV7-2 with TRBJ1-6; TCRdb proposes TRBD1, but this gene call is untestable without DNA. The V gene's germline CDR1 is SGHTA and CDR2 FQGNSA. This CDR3 comprises 15 residues. The chain's CDR3 is CASSLGQAPNSPLHF.

The chain recombines TRBV20-1 with TRBJ2-5; TCRdb indicates TRBD2, and absent DNA this call remains unverified. Looked up from germline, CDR1 is DFQATT and CDR2 is SNEGSKA (reference sequence). The CDR3 loop spans 17 amino acids. The CDR3 sequence is CSARDVLRGLAGETQYF.

The genes are TRBV12-5 and TRBJ1-5. This CDR3 is 16 amino acids long. CDR1 is LGHNT, CDR2 FRNRAP, per germline. Here the CDR3 reads CASGSGPSDSSQPQHF.